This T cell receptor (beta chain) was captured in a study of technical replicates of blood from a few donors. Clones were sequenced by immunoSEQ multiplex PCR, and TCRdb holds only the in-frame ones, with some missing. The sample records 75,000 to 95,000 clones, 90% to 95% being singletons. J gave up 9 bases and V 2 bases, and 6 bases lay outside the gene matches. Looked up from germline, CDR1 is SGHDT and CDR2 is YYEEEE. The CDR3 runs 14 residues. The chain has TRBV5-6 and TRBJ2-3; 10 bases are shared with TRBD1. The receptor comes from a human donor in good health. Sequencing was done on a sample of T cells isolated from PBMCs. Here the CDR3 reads CASSFRQGATTQYF. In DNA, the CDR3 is TGTGCCAGCAGCTTCAGACAGGGGGCAACAACGCAGTATTTT.